What follows are 27 T cell receptor beta chains derived from one specimen sequenced in a study of CD8+CD57+ T cells in acquired aplastic anemia. Using genomic DNA as the template, TCR beta VDJ and CDR3 profiling was carried out. TCRdb used MiXCR to reprocess the reads, holding one entry per CDR3 protein. The data show more than 150,000 distinct CDR3 sequences, approximately 50% seen once. Those patients picked for sequencing had displayed CD8+CD57+ cell expansion on flow cytometry. The specimen sequenced was sorted CD4+, CD8+, or CD8+CD57+ T cells (not recorded which) from PBMCs. The receptors here all came from a human donor with aplastic anemia.

V gene TRBV25-1 combines with J gene TRBJ1-1; weak D call: TRBD1 (6 bases). CDR3 length: 15 residues. V lost 10 bases to trimming and J lost 5 bases, with 23 bases between them. CDR1 and CDR2 (germline): MGHDK, SYGVNS. CDR3 bases: TGTGCCACCCGGGAGGGGGGCGGTCGGAGTACTGAAGCTTTCTTT. This encodes CATREGGGRSTEAFF.

A few counts support this clonotype. A much more abundant neighbour one base away suggests this may be a read error. The chain employs TRBV4-1 and TRBJ2-7; TRBD2 agrees at 10 bases. This CDR3 has 16 residues. V gave up 0 bases and J gave up 5 bases; unmatched junction bases: 7. Germline V gene lookup returns CDR1 MGHRA and CDR2 YSYEKL. For the CDR3, the DNA is TGCGCCAGCAGCCAAGATGGGGCTAGCGGGAGCCACGAGCAGTACTTC. As protein: CASSQDGASGSHEQYF.

The sample holds many counts of this clonotype. V and J are TRBV12-3 or TRBV12-4 and TRBJ2-2; 9 bases are shared with TRBD1. This CDR3 has 14 residues. The junction had 6 bases not matched to a gene; V was cut back by 6 bases and J by 7 bases. DNA for the CDR3: TGTGCCAGCAGGCAACAGGGGGCAGGCGGGGAGCTGTTTTTT. This encodes CASRQQGAGGELFF.

This clonotype was seen repeatedly, ten times or more. CDR3 protein: CASSEDGGRGETQYF. The DNA of the CDR3 is TGTGCCAGCAGTGAAGATGGGGGACGGGGTGAGACCCAGTACTTC. The gene calls are TRBV2 and TRBJ2-5; tentatively, D is TRBD1 or TRBD2 (5 bases each). Germline CDR1 and CDR2: SNHLY and FYNNEI. V dropped 1 base and J dropped 5 bases, with 14 bases sitting between them. The CDR3 consists of 15 residues.

This clonotype was recorded at least ten times. V gene TRBV7-3 combines with J gene TRBJ1-2, with a possible D match to TRBD1 (5 bases). Germline CDR1 SGHTA, CDR2 FQGTGA. This CDR3 comprises 13 residues. The V gene lost 6 bases and the J gene lost 9 bases, with 17 bases spanning the gap. This CDR3 is CASSVFRGGRYTF. In DNA, the CDR3 is TGTGCCAGCAGTGTATTCCGGGGCGGCCGCTACACCTTC.

With regard to this clonotype: A much larger clone lies a single base off, so this may be a read error. V gene TRBV7-9 combines with J gene TRBJ1-4; D remains unclear. Germline V gene data show CDR1 as SEHNR and CDR2 as FQNEAQ (reference sequence). The CDR3 is 13 amino acids. Trimming took 5 bases from V and 6 from J, leaving 10 bases between them. The chain's CDR3 is CASSGGLDEKLFF. The CDR3 DNA follows: TGTGCCAGCAGCGGTGGTCTCGATGAAAAACTGTTTTTT.

The rearrangement links TRBV2 to TRBJ1-1; D is undetermined. Germline assignment: CDR1 SNHLY and CDR2 FYNNEI. CDR3 size: 13 residues. V dropped 8 bases and J dropped 0 bases, with 10 bases sitting between them. The CDR3 here is CASVAELNTEAFF. For the CDR3, the DNA is TGTGCCAGCGTTGCAGAGTTGAACACTGAAGCTTTCTTT.

The CDR3 nucleotides read TGTGCCAGCAGCCAAGAAAGGGGACTAGCGGGAGGTGGGAACAATGAGCAGTTCTTC. Its translation is CASSQERGLAGGGNNEQFF. V gene TRBV3-1 combines with J gene TRBJ2-1, with TRBD2 identical over 15 bases. The CDR3 runs to 19 residues. Germline trimming cut 0 bases from V and 5 bases from J; bases unmatched to any gene: 8. Germline-derived CDR1 and CDR2 are LGHDT and YNNKEL (reference sequence).

With respect to this clonotype: This could be a read error, since a much larger clone is one nucleotide away. This rearrangement joins TRBV4-2 to TRBJ2-5, with D perhaps TRBD2 (6 bases). Trimming removed 1 base at V and 9 bases at J, with 21 bases between. Per the germline V gene, CDR1 is LGHNA and CDR2 is YNFKEQ. CDR3 size: 16 residues. The CDR3 loop is CASSQVAGSQYEAQYF. CDR3 sequence (DNA): TGTGCCAGCAGCCAAGTAGCCGGGAGTCAGTACGAGGCCCAGTACTTC.

On this clonotype itself: A single base separates this from a much larger clone, so it may be a read error. CDR3: CSSSPIGGSSYEQYF. CDR3 DNA sequence: TGTTCCAGCAGCCCCATCGGCGGGAGCTCCTACGAGCAGTACTTC. The V and J genes are TRBV11-3 and TRBJ2-7, with 7 bases identical to TRBD2. This CDR3 has 15 residues. Germline loops: CDR1 SGHNT, CDR2 YENEEA.

This clonotype was observed at least ten times. The rearrangement uses TRBV20-1 and TRBJ2-3, with 8 nucleotides matching TRBD2. The length of the CDR3 is 15 residues. J gave up 2 bases and V 3 bases, and 7 bases lay outside the gene matches. CDR1 is DFQATT, CDR2 SNEGSKA, per germline (reference sequence). CDR3 sequence: CSARNPSGPTDTQYF. In DNA form, the CDR3 reads TGCAGTGCTAGGAACCCTAGCGGGCCCACAGATACGCAGTATTTT.

V is TRBV7-9 and J is TRBJ2-7, with 10 bases aligning to TRBD1. V dropped 4 bases and J dropped 6; count of bases not matched to a gene: 9. This CDR3 spans 15 amino acids. Germline CDR1 and CDR2: SEHNR and FQNEAQ (reference sequence). The CDR3 DNA sequence: TGTGCCAGCAGCTCACCGGGACAGGGGACTATCGAGCAGTACTTC. It yields the protein CASSSPGQGTIEQYF.

The V and J genes are TRBV6-1 and TRBJ2-3; 9 bases fit TRBD1. Germline lookup yields CDR1 MNHNS and CDR2 SASEGT. The CDR3 is 14 amino acids. Trimming took 8 bases from V and 3 from J; bases not matched to a gene: 6. The CDR3 DNA reads TGTGCCAGCGGGGACAGGGTAAAGACAGATACGCAGTATTTT. Protein sequence: CASGDRVKTDTQYF.

This clonotype was seen a few times. V gene TRBV7-2 combines with J gene TRBJ1-4; tentatively, D is TRBD1 (5 bases). The V gene's germline CDR1 is SGHTA and CDR2 FQGNSA. Trimming left V 5 bases short and J 3 bases short, with 13 bases between. The CDR3 covers 15 residues. The CDR3 loop is CASSPRGDPNEKLFF. CDR3 coding DNA: TGTGCCAGCAGCCCCAGAGGGGACCCTAATGAAAAACTGTTTTTT.

This clonotype was observed many times. The chain recombines TRBV20-1 with TRBJ1-1; D ambiguous. V lost 5 bases to trimming and J lost 2 bases, with 6 bases between them. The length of the CDR3 is 11 residues. CDR1 and CDR2 (germline): DFQATT, SNEGSKA (reference sequence). CDR3 nucleotides: TGCAGTGCTCGCCGAAACACTGAAGCTTTCTTT. Amino acid sequence: CSARRNTEAFF.

The CDR3 is CASQGDRSSTDTQYF. DNA of the CDR3: TGTGCCAGCCAGGGAGACAGATCTAGCACAGATACGCAGTATTTT. V is TRBV24-1 and J is TRBJ2-3; either TRBD1 or TRBD2 may supply D (5 bases each). The germline V gene encodes CDR1 KGHDR and CDR2 SFDVKD. CDR3 length: 15 amino acids. The V end was cut by 11 bases, the J end by 0 bases, with 17 bases between.

The CDR3 DNA is TGTGCCAGCAGTCTCAAGACAGGGCCGTCCGGTGAGCAGTACTTC. Translated: CASSLKTGPSGEQYF. The gene calls are TRBV7-8 and TRBJ2-7; 7 bases agree with TRBD1. Looked up from germline, CDR1 is SGHVS and CDR2 is FQNEAQ. The CDR3 runs to 15 residues. The trim removed 6 bases at V and 7 bases at J, leaving 15 bases unmatched.

This clonotype has just a few counts. This chain joins TRBV2 and TRBJ2-3; TRBD1 agrees at 7 bases. This CDR3 has 16 residues. The germline V gene has CDR1 SNHLY and CDR2 FYNNEI. The J segment lost 0 bases and the V segment lost 0 bases, leaving 3 bases of the junction unmatched. The CDR3 loop reads CASSEAGTASTDTQYF. CDR3 bases: TGTGCCAGCAGTGAAGCGGGGACAGCTAGCACAGATACGCAGTATTTT.

The chain uses TRBV24-1 and TRBJ2-1; 7 nucleotides match TRBD1. Unmatched junction bases numbered 5, after V lost 3 bases and J lost 4 bases. This CDR3 has 15 residues. CDR1 and CDR2 from the germline V gene are KGHDR and SFDVKD. The CDR3: CATSDSQGVYNEQFF. As DNA, the CDR3 is TGTGCCACCAGTGATAGCCAGGGGGTGTACAATGAGCAGTTCTTC.

Many counts were recorded for this clonotype. This chain connects TRBV4-3 to TRBJ2-5; 11 bases line up with TRBD2. Trimming at V came to 2 bases and at J to 4 bases, leaving 6 bases not matched to a gene. Germline-derived CDR1 and CDR2 are LGHNA and YSLEER. The CDR3 has 16 residues. The CDR3 region is CASSQLLAGDGETQYF. CDR3 sequence (DNA): TGCGCCAGCAGCCAATTACTAGCGGGAGACGGAGAGACCCAGTACTTC.

This chain uses TRBV11-1 with TRBJ2-1; D is unresolved. CDR1 is SGHAT, CDR2 FQDESV, per germline (reference sequence). The CDR3 spans 13 residues. V was clipped by 2 bases and J by 7 bases, with 9 bases between them. CDR3 in DNA: TGTGCCAGCAGCTTATGGACGAGAAATGAGCAGTTCTTC. Its translation: CASSLWTRNEQFF.

This clonotype was observed a handful of times. The chain joins TRBV29-1 to TRBJ2-7; 7 nucleotides match TRBD1. This CDR3 comprises 12 residues. V was clipped by 4 bases and J by 1 base; unmatched bases: 1. Germline CDR1 SQVTM, CDR2 ANQGSEA. CDR3 loop: CSVVGQSYEQYF. Here the CDR3 DNA reads TGCAGCGTTGTGGGACAGTCCTACGAGCAGTACTTC.

This clonotype was observed a handful of times. This sequence joins TRBV2 and TRBJ2-1; 8 nucleotides line up with TRBD2. The germline V gene encodes CDR1 SNHLY and CDR2 FYNNEI. The junction had 10 bases not matched to a gene; V was cut back by 6 bases and J by 9 bases. The CDR3 extends over 14 amino acids. The CDR3 sequence is CASSAGTRGGEQFF. CDR3 bases: TGTGCCAGCAGCGCCGGGACTAGAGGTGGTGAGCAGTTCTTC.

This chain links TRBV19 with TRBJ2-5; a weak D match, TRBD1 (5 bases). CDR3 size: 14 residues. The V gene lost 4 bases and the J gene lost 4 bases, with 13 bases spanning the gap. Germline assignment: CDR1 LNHDA and CDR2 SQIVND (reference sequence). In DNA, the CDR3 is TGTGCCAGTAGTAACCCTCGCAGGGTAGAGACCCAGTACTTC. It specifies CASSNPRRVETQYF.

This sequence joins TRBV10-3 and TRBJ2-7; D gene uncertain. This CDR3 contains 13 residues. Germline CDR1 ENHRY, CDR2 SYGVKD. Trimming stripped 7 bases from V and 2 bases from J, with 12 bases between. This CDR3 is CAITSGSAYEQYF. CDR3 bases: TGTGCCATCACCTCCGGGTCAGCCTACGAGCAGTACTTC.

J is TRBJ2-7 and V is TRBV14; D uncertain. The V end was cut by 1 base, the J end by 0 bases, with 10 bases between. The CDR3 has 15 residues. Per germline, CDR1 SGHDN and CDR2 FVKESK. The CDR3 protein is CASSQVGRSSYEQYF. CDR3 nucleotides: TGTGCCAGCAGCCAAGTCGGCCGAAGCTCCTACGAGCAGTACTTC. Filled out from reference TRBV14 and TRBJ2-7, the complete variable domain reads EAGVTQFPSHSVIEKGQTVTLRCDPISGHDNLYWYRRVMGKEIKFLLHFVKESKQDESGMPNNRFLAERTGGTYSTLKVQPAELEDSGVYFCASSQVGRSSYEQYFGPGTRLTVT.

In its sample, this clonotype was seen many times. The chain has TRBV19 and TRBJ1-2; TRBD1 aligns across 10 bases. CDR1 is LNHDA and CDR2 is SQIVND in the germline V gene (reference sequence). Trimming removed 6 bases from V and 7 bases from J; junction bases left unmatched: 8. The CDR3 sequence is 14 residues long. The CDR3 DNA is TGTGCCAGTAGGCCAGACAGGGGGCAGCGTGGCTACACCTTC. It yields the protein CASRPDRGQRGYTF.